Shown below are 14 T cell receptor beta chains from a single sample sequenced in a study of T cell repertoires in cytomegalovirus infection. These receptors' antigens are unknown. TCRdb redid the calling of the reads with MiXCR, one entry per CDR3 protein. The sample contains some 350,000 distinct CDR3 sequences, approximately 32% of which appear only once. Sample: cultured PBMCs, taken from culture after CMV antigen stimulation. These receptors came from a human donor in good health (CMV status not recorded). Some clones in this sample may be carry-over from other donors' samples.

This chain connects TRBV6-6 to TRBJ2-4; a weak D match, TRBD1 (5 bases). Germline values: CDR1 MNHNY, CDR2 SVGAGI (reference sequence). V lost 7 bases and J lost 0, with 19 bases in between. The CDR3 totals 17 residues. CDR3 residues: CASNPMDISRAKNIQYF. The CDR3 DNA follows: TGTGCCAGCAACCCGATGGACATTTCTCGAGCCAAAAACATTCAGTACTTC.

The chain has TRBV28 and TRBJ2-6; D not certain. Germline assignment: CDR1 MDHEN and CDR2 SYDVKM. The V and J ends lost 5 bases and 4 bases respectively, with 12 bases between them. The CDR3 has 15 amino acids. The chain's CDR3 is CASSAGPVGANVLTF. The CDR3 DNA reads TGTGCCAGCAGTGCCGGGCCGGTCGGGGCCAACGTCCTGACTTTC.

In this sample, this clonotype turned up a few times. The chain combines TRBV20-1 with TRBJ2-7; no clear D gene. Germline V gives CDR1 DFQATT, CDR2 SNEGSKA (reference sequence). The length of the CDR3 is 14 residues. The ends were cut back, 5 bases at V and 0 bases at J, with 14 bases in the middle. The CDR3 DNA sequence: TGCAGTGCTCTCGACGGAAGGAGCTCCTACGAGCAGTACTTC. This codes for CSALDGRSSYEQYF.

The chain carries TRBV7-3 and TRBJ2-1; 7 bases agree with TRBD1. This CDR3 contains 14 residues. With V trimmed by 3 bases and J by 5 bases, 4 bases remained unmatched. Germline V gene data show CDR1 as SGHTA and CDR2 as FQGTGA. In nucleotides, the CDR3 is TGTGCCAGCAGCTTGACAGGGCCCCACAATGAGCAGTTCTTC. As protein: CASSLTGPHNEQFF.

This clonotype has just a few counts. The CDR3 is CASSKGRLRKEKLFF. The CDR3 DNA follows: TGTGCCAGCAGCAAAGGGAGGCTGCGGAAGGAAAAACTGTTTTTT. This chain uses TRBV7-8 with TRBJ1-4; D not certain. In germline, CDR1 is SGHVS, CDR2 FQNEAQ. The CDR3 has 15 amino acids. The germline V and J ends were trimmed by 5 bases and 8 bases, with 18 bases remaining between them.

The V and J genes are TRBV7-2 and TRBJ2-3, with 7 bases fitting TRBD2. The CDR3 consists of 16 residues. V trimming: 3 bases; J trimming: 4 bases; junction bases outside the gene matches: 10. Germline CDR1 is SGHTA and CDR2 is FQGNSA. The CDR3 nucleotides are TGTGCCAGCAGCTTCAATCCCGGGACTAAGGCAGATACGCAGTATTTT. Its protein is CASSFNPGTKADTQYF.

Here the CDR3 DNA reads TGTGCCAGCAGTTATCGGTCAACCACCTACGAGCAGTACTTC. Translating gives CASSYRSTTYEQYF. The chain couples TRBV6-1 to TRBJ2-7; no clear D. CDR1 is MNHNS and CDR2 is SASEGT in the germline V gene. V gave up 5 bases and J gave up 2 bases, with 13 bases separating them. The length of the CDR3 is 14 residues.

This clonotype is a singleton in its sample. This chain connects TRBV11-2 to TRBJ1-6; D is undetermined. Germline CDR1 SGHAT, CDR2 FQNNGV. The CDR3 loop spans 16 amino acids. V shed 6 bases and J shed 6 bases, with 18 bases lying between them. The CDR3 coding sequence is TGTGCCAGCAGTCAGACGGTAGCCGGCGGTAATTCACCCCTCCACTTT. Protein: CASSQTVAGGNSPLHF.

The gene calls are TRBV12-3 or TRBV12-4 and TRBJ2-7; tentative D call: TRBD2 (6 bases). The V end lost 9 bases, the J end lost 4 bases, and 19 bases lay between the germline ends. There are 14 residues in the CDR3. CDR3 in amino acids: CASKGGREVYEQYF. CDR3 DNA: TGTGCCAGTAAGGGTGGAAGGGAGGTGTACGAGCAGTACTTC.

This clonotype was counted many times. V gene TRBV6-1 combines with J gene TRBJ2-7, with D possibly matching TRBD1 (6 bases). Germline V gives CDR1 MNHNS, CDR2 SASEGT. Trimming left V 8 bases short and J 0 bases short, with 14 bases between. The CDR3 has 14 amino acids. This CDR3 reads CASVQGTFSYEQYF. CDR3 nucleotide sequence: TGTGCCAGCGTCCAGGGGACATTCTCCTACGAGCAGTACTTC.

This clonotype was recorded a few times. The chain recombines TRBV7-9 with TRBJ1-2; 7 bases match TRBD1. The CDR3 loop spans 13 amino acids. Per germline, CDR1 SEHNR and CDR2 FQNEAQ (reference sequence). Trimming took 5 bases from V and 2 from J; bases not matched to a gene: 2. The CDR3 region has the DNA TGTGCCAGCAGCGAGGGACAGAACTATGGCTACACCTTC. Protein sequence: CASSEGQNYGYTF.

The chain links TRBV5-1 to TRBJ1-6; 8 nucleotides agree with TRBD1. Trimming took 1 base from V and 9 from J; bases not matched to a gene: 3. The length of the CDR3 is 14 residues. CDR1 is SGHRS, CDR2 YFSETQ, per germline. CDR3 region: CASSLSGGSSPLHF. The DNA of the CDR3 is TGCGCCAGCAGCTTGTCAGGGGGCAGTTCACCCCTCCACTTT.

This clonotype has just a few counts. This chain links TRBV5-5 with TRBJ1-5; D gene unclear. CDR1 is SGHKS and CDR2 is YYEKEE in the germline V gene (reference sequence). This CDR3 is 14 amino acids long. Between the trimmed V and J ends, which lost 0 bases and 0 bases, there was a span of 4 bases. CDR3 sequence reads: CASSLEYSNQPQHF. CDR3 nucleotides: TGTGCCAGCAGCTTGGAGTATAGCAATCAGCCCCAGCATTTT.

The chain joins TRBV14 to TRBJ2-5, with 8 bases that match TRBD2. The germline V gene has CDR1 SGHDN and CDR2 FVKESK. V lost 5 bases, J lost 5 bases, and 13 bases stayed unmatched. The CDR3 consists of 16 residues. CDR3 residues: CASSSFPGLEYETQYF. The CDR3 nucleotides are TGTGCCAGCAGCTCCTTCCCGGGACTAGAGTATGAGACCCAGTACTTC.